These 14 T cell receptor beta chains share one sample of origin, sequenced in a study of CD8 T cells in acute hepatitis C reinfection. Time point: naive CD8 control sorted from an acute-time-point sample. Assay: immunoSEQ multiplex PCR; the TCRdb copy retains only in-frame clones and omits some. The table lists more than 35,000 clones, approximately 90% of them singletons. Sequenced sample: naive CD8+ T cells from PBMCs. Receptors were obtained from a man between 25 and 39 years old with chronic hepatitis C.

The V and J genes are TRBV5-1 and TRBJ2-1; TRBD2 matches at 8 bases. V shed 4 bases, J shed 4 bases, and the junction held 7 bases outside the gene matches. The germline V gene has CDR1 SGHRS and CDR2 YFSETQ. This CDR3 region has 15 residues. The CDR3, as DNA: TGCGCCAGCAGCCTGGAACTAGCGGCTTACAATGAGCAGTTCTTC. Translation gives CASSLELAAYNEQFF.

This CDR3 is CASSLVDGSYEQYF. CDR3 sequence (DNA): TGCGCCAGCAGCTTGGTGGACGGATCCTACGAGCAGTACTTC. V gene TRBV5-1 combines with J gene TRBJ2-7; D is unclear. Trimming took off 0 bases at V and 1 base at J, with 8 bases between the two ends. The CDR3 covers 14 residues. CDR1 and CDR2 from the germline V gene are SGHRS and YFSETQ.

J is TRBJ1-5 and V is TRBV28; possibly TRBD1 for D (6 bases). Germline values: CDR1 MDHEN, CDR2 SYDVKM. V was cut by 4 bases and J by 3 bases, with 16 bases left in between. CDR3 length: 16 amino acids. The CDR3 here is CASSWGGLSPNQPQHF. The CDR3 bases are TGTGCCAGCAGTTGGGGGGGGCTGAGTCCCAATCAGCCCCAGCATTTT.

J is TRBJ2-1 and V is TRBV6-5, with 7 positions matching TRBD2. CDR1 MNHEY and CDR2 SVGAGI come from the germline V gene. The V and J ends lost 2 bases and 4 bases, in that order; junction bases with no gene match: 8. The CDR3 spans 16 residues. The CDR3 nucleotides are TGTGCCAGCAGTTACACAGGACTAGTCCGGTACAATGAGCAGTTCTTC. This gives the protein CASSYTGLVRYNEQFF.

The chain joins TRBV19 to TRBJ2-2; the match to TRBD2 covers 11 bases. Per the germline V gene, CDR1 is LNHDA and CDR2 is SQIVND (reference sequence). This CDR3 has 15 residues. Unmatched junction bases numbered 3, after V lost 1 base and J lost 8 bases. The CDR3 protein is CASSIALAGAGELFF. The DNA of the CDR3 is TGTGCCAGTAGTATAGCACTAGCGGGAGCAGGGGAGCTGTTTTTT.

The chain has TRBV4-2 and TRBJ2-7; perhaps TRBD2 as D (6 bases). CDR1 LGHNA and CDR2 YNFKEQ come from the germline V gene. The length of the CDR3 is 19 residues. Between the trimmed V and J ends, which lost 0 bases and 0 bases, there was a span of 21 bases. CDR3 in DNA: TGTGCCAGCAGCCAAGAGGGGGGACTTGGAGCAGGACACTCCTACGAGCAGTACTTC. This codes for CASSQEGGLGAGHSYEQYF.

V and J are TRBV9 and TRBJ2-1, with 9 bases lining up with TRBD2. The CDR3 totals 15 residues. V was pared by 0 bases and J by 2 bases, with 0 bases of the junction left unmatched. Germline V gives CDR1 SGDLS, CDR2 YYNGEE. CDR3 coding DNA: TGTGCCAGCAGCGTAGTAGCGGGAGCCTACAATGAGCAGTTCTTC. Amino acids: CASSVVAGAYNEQFF.

V gene TRBV9 combines with J gene TRBJ1-1, with 7 nucleotides matching TRBD1. With V trimmed by 0 bases and J by 4 bases, 0 bases remained unmatched. The length of the CDR3 is 13 residues. The germline V gene encodes CDR1 SGDLS and CDR2 YYNGEE. The CDR3, as DNA: TGTGCCAGCAGCGTAGGACAGGGCACTGAAGCTTTCTTT. Its translation: CASSVGQGTEAFF.

The rearrangement joins TRBV7-6 to TRBJ2-5; no definite D call. CDR3 length equals 13 residues. The V end was cut by 5 bases, the J end by 4 bases, with 11 bases between. CDR1 and CDR2 (germline): SGHVS, FNYEAQ. DNA of the CDR3: TGTGCCAGCAGCCCCACCGGGCGAGAGACCCAGTACTTC. Its translation is CASSPTGRETQYF.

The chain has TRBV5-1 and TRBJ2-7; 12 bases match TRBD2. The V segment lost 4 bases and the J segment 7 bases; nucleotides outside the gene matches: 9. Germline V gene data show CDR1 as SGHRS and CDR2 as YFSETQ. The CDR3 contains 15 residues. The CDR3 DNA is TGCGCCAGCAGCCAGATCCCTAGCGGGGGGGATGAGCAGTACTTC. It encodes CASSQIPSGGDEQYF.

The rearrangement joins TRBV13 to TRBJ1-2, with TRBD1 matching over 7 bases. Germline CDR1 reads PRHDT; CDR2 reads FYEKMQ (reference sequence). The V segment lost 0 bases and the J segment 4 bases; nucleotides outside the gene matches: 2. The CDR3 contains 14 residues. Here the CDR3 DNA reads TGTGCCAGCAGCTTAGGTAGGGGGCCCTATGGCTACACCTTC. Translating gives CASSLGRGPYGYTF.

Here the CDR3 reads CSVEQEMGLNYGYTF. The CDR3 coding sequence is TGCAGCGTTGAACAAGAAATGGGACTTAACTATGGCTACACCTTC. The chain uses TRBV29-1 and TRBJ1-2; TRBD1 is a possible D gene (5 bases). This CDR3 contains 15 residues. Trimming removed 2 bases from V and 1 base from J, with 14 bases in between. Per the germline V gene, CDR1 is SQVTM and CDR2 is ANQGSEA.

This clone has just a few counts. The chain joins TRBV30 to TRBJ1-2; D gene unclear. Germline V lookup: CDR1 GTSNPN, CDR2 SVGIG (reference sequence). The CDR3 totals 15 residues. With 8 bases removed from V and 8 bases from J, the gap between germline ends came to 27 bases. This CDR3 is CALIEGMGFSGGYTF. The CDR3 coding sequence is TGTGCCCTCATCGAGGGAATGGGATTTTCGGGGGGCTACACCTTC.

The rearrangement uses TRBV2 and TRBJ1-2; D perhaps matches TRBD1 (5 bases). The CDR3 sequence is 13 residues long. Trimming removed 4 bases from V and 4 bases from J, with 10 bases in between. Germline assignment: CDR1 SNHLY and CDR2 FYNNEI. The CDR3 nucleotides are TGTGCCAGCAGTGGAGGGGACCGCTATGGCTACACCTTC. This gives the protein CASSGGDRYGYTF. Full variable domain (missing parts from reference TRBV2 and TRBJ1-2): EPEVTQTPSHQVTQMGQEVILRCVPISNHLYFYWYRQILGQKVEFLVSFYNNEISEKSEIFDDQFSVERPDGSNFTLKIRSTKLEDSAMYFCASSGGDRYGYTFGSGTRLTVV.